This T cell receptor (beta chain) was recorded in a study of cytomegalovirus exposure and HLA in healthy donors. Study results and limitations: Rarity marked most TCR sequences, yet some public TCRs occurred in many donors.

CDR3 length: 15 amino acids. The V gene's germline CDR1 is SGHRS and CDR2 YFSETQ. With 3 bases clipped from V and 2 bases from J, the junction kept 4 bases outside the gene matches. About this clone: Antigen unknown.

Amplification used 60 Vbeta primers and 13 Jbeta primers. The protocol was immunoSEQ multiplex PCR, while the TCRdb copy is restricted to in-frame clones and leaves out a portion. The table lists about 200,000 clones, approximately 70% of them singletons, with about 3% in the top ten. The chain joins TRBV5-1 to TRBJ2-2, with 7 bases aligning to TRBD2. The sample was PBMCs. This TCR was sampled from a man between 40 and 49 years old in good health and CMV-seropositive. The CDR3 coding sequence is TGCGCCAGCAGCTCTGGCGGGGGTAACACCGGGGAGCTGTTTTTT. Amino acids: CASSSGGGNTGELFF.